The 15 T cell receptor beta chains in this list originate from one sample, sequenced in a study of OX40 agonist ivuxolimab in advanced cancers. Some clones are missing from TCRdb's copy, which holds only in-frame ones; the method was immunoSEQ multiplex PCR. Seen here are 77,000 or so clones, around nine tenths observed once, and the top ten hold more than 0.35%. The source was CD4+ or CD8+ T cells sorted from blood, collected in a trial of the OX40 agonist ivuxolimab. The receptors were sampled from an adult with an advanced solid tumor such as melanoma, head and neck, liver or kidney cancer.

Only one count was recorded for this clone. The J gene is TRBJ2-3, the V gene TRBV19; 8 bases agree with TRBD2. CDR3 size: 16 residues. Germline trimming cut 1 base from V and 2 bases from J; bases unmatched to any gene: 5. In germline, CDR1 is LNHDA, CDR2 SQIVND (reference sequence). In DNA form, the CDR3 reads TGTGCCAGTAGTATAGGGTCGGGGGGGCTCACAGATACGCAGTATTTT. As protein: CASSIGSGGLTDTQYF.

This chain joins TRBV5-1 and TRBJ2-3; TRBD2 agrees at 8 bases. The CDR3 has 14 amino acids. Unmatched junction bases numbered 2, after V lost 1 base and J lost 4 bases. Germline lookup yields CDR1 SGHRS and CDR2 YFSETQ. In DNA, the CDR3 is TGCGCCAGCAGCTTGAGAGCGGGGGCAGATACGCAGTATTTT. This sequence encodes CASSLRAGADTQYF.

The chain carries TRBV11-2 and TRBJ2-5; D could derive from TRBD1 or TRBD2 (5 bases each). The CDR3 contains 17 residues. Looked up from germline, CDR1 is SGHAT and CDR2 is FQNNGV. Deletions cut 3 bases from V and 0 bases from J, with 17 bases between. The CDR3 coding sequence is TGTGCCAGCAGCTTGAACCCCCTCGGGGCGAACCAAGAGACCCAGTACTTC. Residues: CASSLNPLGANQETQYF.

In its sample, this clone was seen once. The DNA for the CDR3 is TGTGCCAGCAGGTCGGACTCTTCCTGGGGCTTTCAGTACTTC. Encoded protein: CASRSDSSWGFQYF. This chain links TRBV11-1 with TRBJ2-4; the D call may be TRBD1 or TRBD2 (5 bases each). The V end lost 6 bases, the J end lost 11 bases, and 20 bases lay between the germline ends. CDR1 and CDR2 from the germline V gene are SGHAT and FQDESV (reference sequence). CDR3 size: 14 residues.

This clone was picked up one time. The chain combines TRBV9 with TRBJ2-1; D uncertain. The CDR3 sequence is 14 residues long. V was trimmed by 0 bases and J by 7 bases, leaving 11 bases between them. Germline lookup yields CDR1 SGDLS and CDR2 YYNGEE. CDR3 sequence (DNA): TGTGCCAGCAGCGTAGCTTCGTTGGGGAATGAGCAGTTCTTC. It encodes CASSVASLGNEQFF. Combining the CDR3 with reference TRBV9 and TRBJ2-1 gives the whole variable domain DSGVTQTPKHLITATGQRVTLRCSPRSGDLSVYWYQQSLDQGLQFLIQYYNGEERAKGNILERFSAQQFPDLHSELNLSSLELGDSALYFCASSVASLGNEQFFGPGTRLTVL.

The CDR3, as DNA: TGTGCCAGCCAAGCTTACAGGGGACAAAATGAAAAACTGTTTTTT. This gives the protein CASQAYRGQNEKLFF. V and J are TRBV27 and TRBJ1-4; 7 bases align to TRBD1. The V gene end was trimmed by 8 bases and the J gene end by 5 bases; junction bases not matched to a gene: 11. There are 15 residues in the CDR3. The germline CDR1 and CDR2 sequences are MNHEY and SMNVEV (reference sequence). The entire variable domain, with the rest obtained from reference TRBV27 and TRBJ1-4, is as follows: EAQVTQNPRYLITVTGKKLTVTCSQNMNHEYMSWYRQDPGLGLRQIYYSMNVEVTDKGDVPEGYKVSRKEKRNFPLILESPSPNQTSLYFCASQAYRGQNEKLFFGSGTQLSVL.

V usage is TRBV18 and J usage is TRBJ1-2, with 7 bases fitting TRBD1. From germline, CDR1 is KGHSH and CDR2 LQKENI. This CDR3 has 15 amino acids. J lost 1 base, V lost 6 bases, and 8 bases had no gene match. CDR3 DNA sequence: TGTGCCAGCTCTGGGTCGACAGGGATTAACTATGGCTACACCTTC. Translating gives CASSGSTGINYGYTF.

Written as DNA, the CDR3 is TGTGCCAGTAGGGACGGACAGGGGAGGCAGCCCCAGCATTTT. This sequence encodes CASRDGQGRQPQHF. This chain links TRBV19 with TRBJ1-5, with 9 bases identical to TRBD1. CDR1 and CDR2 from the germline V gene are LNHDA and SQIVND (reference sequence). Trimming took 6 bases from V and 7 from J; bases not matched to a gene: 7. The CDR3 length is 14 residues.

V usage is TRBV2 and J usage is TRBJ2-2, with unresolved D. CDR3 length: 14 amino acids. The V gene lost 7 bases and the J gene lost 0 bases, with 9 bases spanning the gap. Germline V gene data show CDR1 as SNHLY and CDR2 as FYNNEI. The CDR3 DNA reads as TGTGCCAGCATCTGGACCGCGAACACCGGGGAGCTGTTTTTT. Translation: CASIWTANTGELFF.

The chain recombines TRBV11-2 with TRBJ1-2; D is unresolved. Per germline, CDR1 SGHAT and CDR2 FQNNGV. The CDR3 is made up of 14 amino acids. The V and J ends lost 1 base and 7 bases respectively, with 13 bases between them. The CDR3 DNA follows: TGTGCCAGCAGCTTAGTTAGCTCGCCGGGTGGCTACACCTTC. It specifies CASSLVSSPGGYTF.

This clone was counted a single time. This rearrangement joins TRBV6-5 to TRBJ1-5; D is uncertain. Between the trimmed V and J ends, which lost 0 bases and 7 bases, there was a span of 7 bases. The CDR3 loop spans 13 amino acids. The germline CDR1 and CDR2 sequences are MNHEY and SVGAGI. The CDR3 protein is CASSYSPGQPQHF. The DNA of the CDR3 is TGTGCCAGCAGTTACTCGCCGGGGCAGCCCCAGCATTTT.

The chain carries TRBV10-3 and TRBJ1-5, with D possibly matching TRBD1 (6 bases). V lost 4 bases, J lost 6 bases, and 10 bases lay in between. Per the germline V gene, CDR1 is ENHRY and CDR2 is SYGVKD. The CDR3 runs 13 residues. The CDR3 is CAISGGGTQPQHF. Written as DNA, the CDR3 is TGTGCCATCAGTGGGGGGGGCACTCAGCCCCAGCATTTT.

J is TRBJ2-1 and V is TRBV10-3, with 8 bases that match TRBD2. The CDR3 runs to 14 residues. J was trimmed by 9 bases and V by 5 bases; bases with no gene match: 9. Germline-derived CDR1 and CDR2 are ENHRY and SYGVKD. The CDR3 nucleotides read TGTGCCATCAGTCCGGGACTAGGACAATCTGAGCAGTTCTTC. It specifies CAISPGLGQSEQFF.

This clone was seen only a few times. The J gene is TRBJ1-2, the V gene TRBV4-2; perhaps TRBD1 as D (5 bases). The V end was cut by 0 bases, the J end by 5 bases, with 13 bases between. The CDR3 sequence is 15 residues long. Germline V gene sequence: CDR1 LGHNA, CDR2 YNFKEQ. The CDR3 here is CASSQEAQGRYGYTF. CDR3 DNA sequence: TGTGCCAGCAGCCAAGAAGCGCAGGGCCGGTATGGCTACACCTTC.

The V gene is TRBV7-9, the J gene TRBJ2-1, with D unclear. CDR3 length: 13 residues. The germline gives CDR1 SEHNR, CDR2 FQNEAQ (reference sequence). V was pared by 8 bases and J by 4 bases, with 12 bases between. The CDR3 DNA is TGTGCCAGCTCCGGGTCGGCATACAATGAGCAGTTCTTC. This sequence encodes CASSGSAYNEQFF.